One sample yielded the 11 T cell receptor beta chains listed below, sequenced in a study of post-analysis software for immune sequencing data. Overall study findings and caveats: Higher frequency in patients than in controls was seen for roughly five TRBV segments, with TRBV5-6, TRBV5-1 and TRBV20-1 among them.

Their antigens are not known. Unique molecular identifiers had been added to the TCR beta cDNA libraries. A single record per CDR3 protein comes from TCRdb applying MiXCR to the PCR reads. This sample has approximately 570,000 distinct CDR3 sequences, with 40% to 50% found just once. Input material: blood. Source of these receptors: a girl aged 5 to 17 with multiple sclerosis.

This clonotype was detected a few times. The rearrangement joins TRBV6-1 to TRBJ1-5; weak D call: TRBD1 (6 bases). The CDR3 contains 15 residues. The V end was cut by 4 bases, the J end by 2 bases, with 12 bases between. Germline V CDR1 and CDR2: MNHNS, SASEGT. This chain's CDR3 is CASSVGQGRNQPQHF. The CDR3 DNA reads TGTGCCAGCAGTGTAGGGCAGGGGCGCAATCAGCCCCAGCATTTT.

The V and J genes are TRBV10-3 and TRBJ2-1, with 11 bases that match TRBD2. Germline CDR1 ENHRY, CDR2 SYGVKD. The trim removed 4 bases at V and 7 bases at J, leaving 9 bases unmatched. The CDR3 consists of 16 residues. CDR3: CAISVSGRLAGNEQFF. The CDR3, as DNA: TGTGCCATCAGTGTATCCGGGAGACTAGCGGGAAATGAGCAGTTCTTC.

The CDR3 loop is CSASDSASEAFF. The CDR3 DNA is TGCAGTGCTAGTGACAGTGCCTCTGAAGCTTTCTTT. The chain carries TRBV20-1 and TRBJ1-1; possible D gene TRBD1, 5 bases. Trimming took off 3 bases at V and 6 bases at J, with 11 bases between the two ends. The CDR3 spans 12 residues. The germline gives CDR1 DFQATT, CDR2 SNEGSKA (reference sequence).

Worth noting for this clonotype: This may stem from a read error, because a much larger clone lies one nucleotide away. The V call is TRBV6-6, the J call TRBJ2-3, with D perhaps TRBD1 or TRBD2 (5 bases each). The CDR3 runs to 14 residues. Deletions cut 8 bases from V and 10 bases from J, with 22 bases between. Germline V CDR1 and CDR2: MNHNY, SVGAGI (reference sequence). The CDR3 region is CASGSDSPRVAQYF. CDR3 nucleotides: TGTGCCAGCGGTTCGGACTCTCCCAGGGTTGCGCAGTATTTT.

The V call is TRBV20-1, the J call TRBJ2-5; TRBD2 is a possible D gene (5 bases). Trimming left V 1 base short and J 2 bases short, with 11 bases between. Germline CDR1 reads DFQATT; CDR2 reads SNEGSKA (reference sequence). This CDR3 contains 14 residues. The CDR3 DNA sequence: TGCAGTGCTAGAGCCGGACTCGAACAAGAGACCCAGTACTTC. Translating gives CSARAGLEQETQYF.

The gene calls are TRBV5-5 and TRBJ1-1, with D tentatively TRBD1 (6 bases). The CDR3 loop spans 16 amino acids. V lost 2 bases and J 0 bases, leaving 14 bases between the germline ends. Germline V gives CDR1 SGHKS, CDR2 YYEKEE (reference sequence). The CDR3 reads CASSLTTGVLNTEAFF. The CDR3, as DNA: TGTGCCAGCAGCTTAACGACAGGAGTCTTGAACACTGAAGCTTTCTTT.

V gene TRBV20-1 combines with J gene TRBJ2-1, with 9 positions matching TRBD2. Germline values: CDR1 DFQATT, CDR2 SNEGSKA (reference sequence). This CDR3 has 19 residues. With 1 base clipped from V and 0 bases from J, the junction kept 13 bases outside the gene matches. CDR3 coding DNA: TGCAGTGCTAGAGTTGCCCCCGGAGCGGGGGGCGTCTCCTACAATGAGCAGTTCTTC. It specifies CSARVAPGAGGVSYNEQFF.

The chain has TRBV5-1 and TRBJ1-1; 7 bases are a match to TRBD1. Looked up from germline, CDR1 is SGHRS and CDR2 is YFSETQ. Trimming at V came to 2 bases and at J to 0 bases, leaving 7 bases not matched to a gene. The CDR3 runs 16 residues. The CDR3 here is CASSLELQGMNTEAFF. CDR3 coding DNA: TGCGCCAGCAGCTTAGAATTACAGGGGATGAACACTGAAGCTTTCTTT.

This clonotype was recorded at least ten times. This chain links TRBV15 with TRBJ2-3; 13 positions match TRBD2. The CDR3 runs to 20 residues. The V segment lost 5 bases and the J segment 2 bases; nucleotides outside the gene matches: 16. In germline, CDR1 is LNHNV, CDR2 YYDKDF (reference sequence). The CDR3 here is CATSGSPGLAGQANTDTQYF. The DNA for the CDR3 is TGTGCCACCAGCGGGTCCCCGGGACTAGCGGGGCAAGCCAACACAGATACGCAGTATTTT.

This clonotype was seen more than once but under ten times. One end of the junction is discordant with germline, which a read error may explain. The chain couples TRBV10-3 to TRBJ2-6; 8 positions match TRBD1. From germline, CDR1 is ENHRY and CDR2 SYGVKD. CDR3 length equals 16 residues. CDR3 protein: CAISGTGSSGANVLIF. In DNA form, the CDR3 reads TGTGCCATCAGTGGGACAGGGAGCTCTGGGGCCAACGTCCTGATTTTC.

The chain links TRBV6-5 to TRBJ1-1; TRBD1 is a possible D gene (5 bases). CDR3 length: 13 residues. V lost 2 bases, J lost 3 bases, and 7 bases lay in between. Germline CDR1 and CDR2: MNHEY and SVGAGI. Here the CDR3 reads CASSYGAYTEAFF. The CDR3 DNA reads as TGTGCCAGCAGTTACGGGGCGTACACTGAAGCTTTCTTT.